These 27 T cell receptor beta chains came from one sample sequenced in a study of CD8 T cells in ankylosing spondylitis. TCRdb re-called the 5' RACE reads with MiXCR, one entry per CDR3 protein. The table shows just under 350,000 distinct CDR3 sequences, with roughly 14% occurring only once. The sequenced sample consisted of blood, either unsorted or a sorted T cell fraction (not recorded which). The receptor source for this set is a male donor with ankylosing spondylitis or in good health (not recorded which).

This chain joins TRBV5-1 and TRBJ1-1; no reliable D call. The germline V gene has CDR1 SGHRS and CDR2 YFSETQ. This CDR3 is 14 amino acids long. V was pared by 7 bases and J by 6 bases, with 19 bases between. The DNA of the CDR3 is TGCGCCAGCGGTTCCCCTTCGACCGCGGCTGAAGCTTTCTTT. Its protein is CASGSPSTAAEAFF.

This clonotype was seen a handful of times. This rearrangement joins TRBV20-1 to TRBJ1-2; 10 bases line up with TRBD1. V trimming: 0 bases; J trimming: 7 bases; junction bases outside the gene matches: 5. CDR3 length: 14 amino acids. Germline-derived CDR1 and CDR2 are DFQATT and SNEGSKA (reference sequence). CDR3 bases: TGCAGTGCTAGAGACGACAGGGGGCCAGGTGGCTACACCTTC. It encodes CSARDDRGPGGYTF.

This clonotype was seen a handful of times. The rearrangement uses TRBV5-1 and TRBJ1-6; 7 bases agree with TRBD1. V lost 4 bases to trimming and J lost 5 bases; unmatched junction nucleotides: 3. This CDR3 comprises 14 residues. Germline CDR1 is SGHRS and CDR2 is YFSETQ. The CDR3: CASSRDRDNSPLHF. CDR3 bases: TGCGCCAGCAGCCGAGACAGGGATAATTCACCCCTCCACTTT.

This chain connects TRBV5-1 to TRBJ1-6; D unclear. V was shortened by 3 bases and J by 10 bases, with 20 bases between the two germline ends. Germline loops: CDR1 SGHRS, CDR2 YFSETQ. CDR3 length: 16 residues. The CDR3 region has the DNA TGCGCCAGCAGCTCGGAACCAGCAAGGGCGCAGTCACCCCTCCACTTT. It specifies CASSSEPARAQSPLHF. The whole variable domain, remainder taken from reference TRBV5-1 and TRBJ1-6, is KAGVTQTPRYLIKTRGQQVTLSCSPISGHRSVSWYQQTPGQGLQFLFEYFSETQRNKGNFPGRFSGRQFSNSRSEMNVSTLELGDSALYLCASSSEPARAQSPLHFGNGTRLTVT.

There are a few counts of this clonotype. V and J are TRBV29-1 and TRBJ2-1; 7 bases are shared with TRBD2. Germline CDR1 and CDR2: SQVTM and ANQGSEA. CDR3 length equals 15 residues. V gave up 5 bases and J gave up 0 bases; unmatched junction bases: 7. The CDR3 sequence is CSVNSGSSSYNEQFF. CDR3 coding DNA: TGCAGCGTTAATAGCGGGTCTAGCTCCTACAATGAGCAGTTCTTC.

The chain couples TRBV20-1 to TRBJ2-5; 11 bases are a match to TRBD2. The CDR3 runs 15 residues. V was pared by 0 bases and J by 3 bases, with 3 bases of the junction left unmatched. Germline loops: CDR1 DFQATT, CDR2 SNEGSKA (reference sequence). The CDR3 loop is CSARDSGRAEETQYF. The CDR3 DNA follows: TGCAGTGCTAGAGATAGCGGGAGGGCCGAAGAGACCCAGTACTTC.

V is TRBV20-1 and J is TRBJ1-1, with D unresolved. The V and J ends lost 0 bases and 8 bases respectively, with 10 bases between them. Per the germline V gene, CDR1 is DFQATT and CDR2 is SNEGSKA (reference sequence). This CDR3 spans 12 amino acids. CDR3 protein: CSARDGVTEAFF. The DNA for the CDR3 is TGCAGTGCTAGAGATGGGGTAACCGAAGCTTTCTTT.

The V gene is TRBV20-1, the J gene TRBJ2-1, with unresolved D. Between the trimmed V and J ends, which lost 2 bases and 2 bases, there was a span of 10 bases. The CDR3 contains 14 residues. The germline CDR1 and CDR2 sequences are DFQATT and SNEGSKA (reference sequence). The CDR3 bases are TGCAGTGCTAGAATTGATTCCCCCTACAATGAGCAGTTCTTC. Its protein product is CSARIDSPYNEQFF.

The chain couples TRBV7-2 to TRBJ2-7; TRBD2 is a possible D gene (7 bases). This CDR3 region has 16 residues. V shed 3 bases and J shed 0 bases, with 15 bases lying between them. Per germline, CDR1 SGHTA and CDR2 FQGNSA. As DNA, the CDR3 is TGTGCCAGCAGCTTGTTGGGAGGGGGAGGCTCCTACGAGCAGTACTTC. Its protein product is CASSLLGGGGSYEQYF.

This clonotype was counted between two and nine times. This chain joins TRBV7-2 and TRBJ2-5; 13 bases agree with TRBD2. V lost 3 bases and J lost 4; bases outside the gene matches: 2. This CDR3 is 15 amino acids long. Germline lookup yields CDR1 SGHTA and CDR2 FQGNSA. CDR3 sequence: CASSFTSGGAETQYF. CDR3 sequence (DNA): TGTGCCAGCAGCTTTACTAGCGGGGGGGCAGAGACCCAGTACTTC.

This chain connects TRBV5-6 to TRBJ2-7; D possibly corresponds to TRBD2 (6 bases). This CDR3 spans 16 amino acids. The V end was cut by 3 bases, the J end by 2 bases, with 18 bases between. CDR1 and CDR2 from the germline V gene are SGHDT and YYEEEE. CDR3 sequence: CASSSGVGTRTYEQYF. The DNA for the CDR3 is TGTGCCAGCAGCTCGGGGGTGGGAACGCGCACCTACGAGCAGTACTTC.

This clonotype was picked up a small number of times. This chain connects TRBV20-1 to TRBJ2-1; D is unresolved. Trimming left V 0 bases short and J 6 bases short, with 0 bases between. From germline, CDR1 is DFQATT and CDR2 SNEGSKA (reference sequence). CDR3 length: 10 residues. CDR3 region: CSARDNEQFF. CDR3 DNA sequence: TGCAGTGCTAGAGACAATGAGCAGTTCTTC.

This clonotype was counted a few times. V is TRBV10-3 and J is TRBJ2-3, with 12 bases fitting TRBD2. The CDR3 is made up of 16 amino acids. V lost 7 bases to trimming and J lost 1 base; unmatched junction nucleotides: 6. The V gene's germline CDR1 is ENHRY and CDR2 SYGVKD. Here the CDR3 reads CAITSGGAPGTDTQYF. The CDR3 region has the DNA TGTGCCATCACTAGCGGGGGGGCCCCGGGCACAGATACGCAGTATTTT.

This clonotype was observed a few times. An end of the junction differs from the germline gene, which may be a read error. The CDR3 nucleotides are TGTGCCAGCAATTACCATCGGGCGAACACCGGGGAGCTGTTTTTT. Translation: CASNYHRANTGELFF. V and J are TRBV6-5 and TRBJ2-2; D unclear. CDR1 and CDR2 from the germline V gene are MNHEY and SVGAGI. This CDR3 spans 15 amino acids.

This clonotype turned up a few times. J is TRBJ2-7 and V is TRBV4-2, with 9 bases matching TRBD2. V was pared by 3 bases and J by 5 bases, with 5 bases of the junction left unmatched. This CDR3 has 14 amino acids. Germline V gene sequence: CDR1 LGHNA, CDR2 YNFKEQ. This CDR3 is CASSQISGSNEQYF. CDR3 DNA sequence: TGTGCCAGCAGCCAGATTAGCGGGAGTAACGAGCAGTACTTC.

In this sample, this clonotype turned up a few times. CDR3 sequence reads: CASTGTGEAFF. The CDR3 DNA is TGTGCCAGCACCGGGACAGGGGAAGCTTTCTTT. J is TRBJ1-1 and V is TRBV3-1; 9 nucleotides align to TRBD1. The germline V gene has CDR1 LGHDT and CDR2 YNNKEL (reference sequence). Unmatched junction bases numbered 2, after V lost 7 bases and J lost 8 bases. CDR3 length equals 11 residues.

This clonotype was seen only a few times. The rearrangement links TRBV15 to TRBJ2-5; TRBD1 matches 7 bases. Germline CDR1 reads LNHNV; CDR2 reads YYDKDF (reference sequence). This CDR3 has 15 amino acids. V shed 6 bases, J shed 1 base, and the junction held 8 bases outside the gene matches. The CDR3 DNA reads as TGTGCCACCAGTTCCAACAGGGGAACCCAAGAGACCCAGTACTTC. This codes for CATSSNRGTQETQYF. The variable domain in full, completed from reference TRBV15 and TRBJ2-5, reads DAMVIQNPRYQVTQFGKPVTLSCSQTLNHNVMYWYQQKSSQAPKLLFHYYDKDFNNEADTPDNFQSRRPNTSFCFLDIRSPGLGDTAMYLCATSSNRGTQETQYFGPGTRLLVL.

The chain uses TRBV5-1 and TRBJ2-1; the D is unclear. The V gene lost 5 bases and the J gene lost 0 bases, with 15 bases spanning the gap. The CDR3 extends over 16 amino acids. Per the germline V gene, CDR1 is SGHRS and CDR2 is YFSETQ. Here the CDR3 reads CASSLDFFSSYNEQFF. CDR3 DNA sequence: TGCGCCAGCAGTCTCGACTTCTTCAGCTCCTACAATGAGCAGTTCTTC.

This clonotype occurred many times. The rearrangement uses TRBV12-3 or TRBV12-4 and TRBJ1-4; 7 nucleotides align to TRBD1. The CDR3 loop spans 12 amino acids. Losses at the gene ends were 6 bases for V and 10 bases for J; bases not matched to a gene: 5. The CDR3 DNA follows: TGTGCCAGCAGGGCGACAGGGCTAAAACTGTTTTTT. Translation gives CASRATGLKLFF.

The chain combines TRBV7-9 with TRBJ1-2; weak D call: TRBD1 (6 bases). Trimming took 1 base from V and 2 from J, leaving 8 bases between them. The CDR3 is 14 residues long. The V gene's germline CDR1 is SEHNR and CDR2 FQNEAQ (reference sequence). CDR3 loop: CASSLGGGNYGYTF. DNA of the CDR3: TGTGCCAGCAGCTTAGGAGGGGGGAACTATGGCTACACCTTC. The whole variable domain, remainder taken from reference TRBV7-9 and TRBJ1-2, is DTGVSQNPRHKITKRGQNVTFRCDPISEHNRLYWYRQTLGQGPEFLTYFQNEAQLEKSRLLSDRFSAERPKGSFSTLEIQRTEQGDSAMYLCASSLGGGNYGYTFGSGTRLTVV.

This clonotype is a singleton in its sample. The chain uses TRBV10-3 and TRBJ1-2, with D unresolved. This CDR3 comprises 16 residues. V was trimmed by 6 bases and J by 2 bases, leaving 19 bases between them. Germline assignment: CDR1 ENHRY and CDR2 SYGVKD. The CDR3 DNA follows: TGTGCCATCAGCGAATATGGGCCGCCAGTCAACTATGGCTACACCTTC. Amino acids: CAISEYGPPVNYGYTF.

This clonotype came up a few times. The chain links TRBV2 to TRBJ1-5; no firm D call. The germline gives CDR1 SNHLY, CDR2 FYNNEI. V was pared by 6 bases and J by 5 bases, with 8 bases between. The CDR3 totals 12 residues. The CDR3 coding sequence is TGTGCCAGCAGAGACGATTATCAGCCCCAGCATTTT. Protein: CASRDDYQPQHF.

The chain couples TRBV19 to TRBJ2-7, with a weak D call TRBD2 (5 bases). The CDR3 is 15 amino acids. The V end lost 9 bases, the J end lost 1 base, and 19 bases lay between the germline ends. Germline V gene lookup returns CDR1 LNHDA and CDR2 SQIVND (reference sequence). The CDR3 nucleotides read TGTGCCAGCAGCCCGGCTCCGGGGAGATCCTACGAGCAGTACTTC. Its translation is CASSPAPGRSYEQYF. Complete variable domain (other parts from reference TRBV19 and TRBJ2-7): DGGITQSPKYLFRKEGQNVTLSCEQNLNHDAMYWYRQDPGQGLRLIYYSQIVNDFQKGDIAEGYSVSREKKESFPLTVTSAQKNPTAFYLCASSPAPGRSYEQYFGPGTRLTVT.

A note on this clonotype: A read error may account for a junction end that differs from germline. J is TRBJ2-3 and V is TRBV7-7; D uncertain. Germline loops: CDR1 SSHAT, CDR2 FNYEAQ (reference sequence). There are 18 residues in the CDR3. DNA of the CDR3: TGTACCAGCAGTCCTCATCTACTCACGGGCAGGCCCCCAGATACGCAGTATTTT. Encoded protein: CTSSPHLLTGRPPDTQYF.

The chain recombines TRBV20-1 with TRBJ2-1, with 7 bases matching TRBD2. Germline V lookup: CDR1 DFQATT, CDR2 SNEGSKA (reference sequence). CDR3 length: 18 residues. V shed 5 bases, J shed 5 bases, and the junction held 21 bases outside the gene matches. The CDR3 sequence: CSAPDTLLAGAGHNEQFF. CDR3 DNA sequence: TGCAGTGCTCCAGATACCCTTTTAGCGGGTGCGGGACACAATGAGCAGTTCTTC.

This clonotype has only a few counts. The chain combines TRBV12-3 or TRBV12-4 with TRBJ1-1; D gene uncertain. The CDR3 spans 12 residues. V lost 4 bases, J lost 5 bases, and 8 bases lay in between. CDR3 protein: CASSYAGTEAFF. CDR3 in DNA: TGTGCCAGCAGTTACGCGGGAACTGAAGCTTTCTTT.

The table lists this clonotype with a few counts. This chain uses TRBV7-8 with TRBJ2-3; either TRBD1 or TRBD2 may supply D (5 bases each). Trimming removed 2 bases from V and 0 bases from J, with 12 bases in between. This CDR3 is built from 16 residues. The V gene's germline CDR1 is SGHVS and CDR2 FQNEAQ. The CDR3 bases are TGTGCCAGCAGCTTACTCCGGGACGCTAGCACAGATACGCAGTATTTT. Translated, it gives CASSLLRDASTDTQYF. Looking up the rest from reference TRBV7-8 and TRBJ2-3 gives the full variable domain: GAGVSQSPRYKVAKRGQDVALRCDPISGHVSLFWYQQALGQGPEFLTYFQNEAQLDKSGLPSDRFFAERPEGSVSTLKIQRTQQEDSAVYLCASSLLRDASTDTQYFGPGTRLTVL.